These 5 T cell receptor beta chains were all obtained from the same sample, sequenced in a study of breast tumors, draining lymph nodes, adjacent tissues. TCRdb reprocessed the multiplex PCR reads via MiXCR and lists one record per CDR3 protein. Of about 230,000 distinct CDR3 sequences in the sample, approximately 31% were seen once. Samples came from axillary lymph nodes draining the breast cancer. The sequencing sample was made of axillary lymph node tissue. These receptors were taken from a female donor with breast cancer. Some clones in this sample may be carry-over from other donors' samples.

The CDR3 DNA reads TGTGCCAGCAATGCTGGTGGAGGGGGGACTAGTGATCGGGAGACCCAGTACTTC. Its protein is CASNAGGGGTSDRETQYF. J is TRBJ2-5 and V is TRBV9, with 8 nucleotides matching TRBD2. CDR3 size: 18 residues. CDR1 and CDR2 (germline): SGDLS, YYNGEE. V gave up 6 bases and J gave up 5 bases; unmatched junction bases: 21.

This clonotype was observed a few times. This clone may be a read error of a much larger clone one base away. V gene TRBV7-2 combines with J gene TRBJ2-1; no definite D call. This CDR3 is 15 amino acids long. The V gene's germline CDR1 is SGHTA and CDR2 FQGNSA. CDR3 amino acids: CASSQIPGSYNGQFF. The CDR3 region has the DNA TGTGCCAGCAGCCAAATCCCTGGCTCCTACAATGGGCAGTTCTTC.

This clonotype was detected ten times or more. The chain is built from TRBV3-1 and TRBJ2-1; D not resolved. The V end lost 3 bases, the J end lost 8 bases, and 5 bases lay between the germline ends. There are 11 residues in the CDR3. In germline, CDR1 is LGHDT, CDR2 YNNKEL (reference sequence). This CDR3 is CASSQLDEQFF. As DNA, the CDR3 is TGTGCCAGCAGCCAGCTGGATGAGCAGTTCTTC.

The V gene is TRBV18, the J gene TRBJ2-1; no firm D call. The germline V gene encodes CDR1 KGHSH and CDR2 LQKENI. V gave up 6 bases and J gave up 4 bases, with 19 bases separating them. This CDR3 spans 16 amino acids. CDR3 region: CASSPYSGLMYNEQFF. Here the CDR3 DNA reads TGTGCCAGCTCCCCTTATTCCGGGTTAATGTACAATGAGCAGTTCTTC.

This clonotype appeared a few times. This could be a read error, since a much larger clone is one nucleotide away. The J gene is TRBJ1-2, the V gene TRBV5-8, with D unresolved. The CDR3 extends over 14 amino acids. Germline V CDR1 and CDR2: SGHTS, YDEGEE. Trimming stripped 1 base from V and 0 bases from J, with 7 bases between. The CDR3 coding sequence is TGTGCCAGCAGCTTGTACCGGGCTAACTATGGCTACACCTTC. Protein: CASSLYRANYGYTF.